The 16 T cell receptor beta chains listed next were all sequenced from one sample in a study of a mutant IDH1 vaccine in newly diagnosed glioma. Time point meaning: week 23, last vaccination. Mutant IDH1 20-mer peptide, at 300 ug, made up each vaccine dose, with topical imiquimod. For these receptors, no antigen is known. Only in-frame clones appear in the TCRdb table, and some are missing; sequencing was by immunoSEQ multiplex PCR. Of tens of thousands of clones listed, 84% are singletons. The specimen was PBMCs, collected from a glioma patient whose treatment included an IDH1 peptide vaccine. The receptors originated from a man aged 18-30 years with glioma.

J is TRBJ2-1 and V is TRBV9, with TRBD1 matching over 8 bases. CDR3 length equals 15 residues. The germline CDR1 and CDR2 sequences are SGDLS and YYNGEE. V gave up 0 bases and J gave up 1 base; unmatched junction bases: 0. In nucleotides, the CDR3 is TGTGCCAGCAGCGTAGACAGGGGGTCCTACAATGAGCAGTTCTTC. Its translation: CASSVDRGSYNEQFF.

The chain is built from TRBV27 and TRBJ1-1; D not resolved. The CDR3 spans 15 residues. Germline-derived CDR1 and CDR2 are MNHEY and SMNVEV (reference sequence). The V end lost 0 bases, the J end lost 0 bases, and 8 bases lay between the germline ends. The CDR3 here is CASSLSIKMNTEAFF. The CDR3 nucleotides are TGTGCCAGCAGTTTATCGATCAAAATGAACACTGAAGCTTTCTTT.

This clone was recorded a few times. The V and J genes are TRBV7-2 and TRBJ1-2; D ambiguous. Germline V gives CDR1 SGHTA, CDR2 FQGNSA. The CDR3 has 13 amino acids. V was pared by 6 bases and J by 1 base, with 9 bases between. The CDR3 protein is CASSSDGNYGYTF. The DNA of the CDR3 is TGTGCCAGCAGTTCCGACGGTAACTATGGCTACACCTTC.

CDR3 sequence: CASSLGTAEQYF. DNA for the CDR3: TGTGCCAGCAGCCTTGGGACGGCAGAGCAGTACTTC. This chain connects TRBV7-2 to TRBJ2-7; either TRBD1 or TRBD2 may supply D (5 bases each). Deletions cut 5 bases from V and 7 bases from J, with 12 bases between. Looked up from germline, CDR1 is SGHTA and CDR2 is FQGNSA. The CDR3 length is 12 residues.

The chain is built from TRBV7-8 and TRBJ1-1; maybe TRBD1 (6 bases). Germline values: CDR1 SGHVS, CDR2 FQNEAQ. The V and J ends lost 2 bases and 3 bases respectively, with 13 bases between them. The CDR3 totals 15 residues. CDR3 DNA sequence: TGTGCCAGCAGCTTACGCCGGACAGAGGACACTGAAGCTTTCTTT. It specifies CASSLRRTEDTEAFF.

V usage is TRBV5-1 and J usage is TRBJ2-2; 10 bases fit TRBD2. Losses at the gene ends were 6 bases for V and 0 bases for J; bases not matched to a gene: 5. Germline V gene sequence: CDR1 SGHRS, CDR2 YFSETQ. The CDR3 is 16 residues long. CDR3 sequence reads: CASTPSGGANTGELFF. CDR3 bases: TGCGCCAGCACCCCCAGCGGGGGGGCGAACACCGGGGAGCTGTTTTTT. The full variable domain, with the rest looked up from reference TRBV5-1 and TRBJ2-2, is KAGVTQTPRYLIKTRGQQVTLSCSPISGHRSVSWYQQTPGQGLQFLFEYFSETQRNKGNFPGRFSGRQFSNSRSEMNVSTLELGDSALYLCASTPSGGANTGELFFGEGSRLTVL.

This rearrangement joins TRBV7-9 to TRBJ2-1; D uncertain. Trimming took off 1 base at V and 6 bases at J, with 4 bases between the two ends. CDR1 is SEHNR, CDR2 FQNEAQ, per germline (reference sequence). The CDR3 extends over 12 amino acids. CDR3 nucleotide sequence: TGTGCCAGCAGCTTAGGGCTCAATGAGCAGTTCTTC. Translating it yields CASSLGLNEQFF.

This chain joins TRBV2 and TRBJ2-3, with 9 positions matching TRBD2. Per germline, CDR1 SNHLY and CDR2 FYNNEI. This CDR3 is built from 16 residues. The trim removed 8 bases at V and 1 base at J, leaving 10 bases unmatched. CDR3 sequence: CASRGGGGLGTDTQYF. The CDR3 DNA reads as TGTGCCAGCCGAGGCGGGGGGGGGCTCGGCACAGATACGCAGTATTTT.

The V gene is TRBV30, the J gene TRBJ1-5; D gene uncertain. Deletions cut 0 bases from V and 7 bases from J, with 4 bases between. The V gene's germline CDR1 is GTSNPN and CDR2 SVGIG (reference sequence). CDR3 length: 11 residues. This CDR3 is CAWSVHQPQHF. The CDR3 nucleotides read TGTGCCTGGAGTGTCCACCAGCCCCAGCATTTT.

The gene calls are TRBV7-9 and TRBJ1-2; 7 nucleotides agree with TRBD1. V was pared by 6 bases and J by 8 bases, with 12 bases of the junction left unmatched. The V gene's germline CDR1 is SEHNR and CDR2 FQNEAQ (reference sequence). The CDR3 spans 14 residues. The CDR3 spells CASSRSQGEGGYTF. The DNA for the CDR3 is TGTGCCAGCAGTCGATCTCAGGGGGAAGGAGGCTACACCTTC.

V usage is TRBV4-3 and J usage is TRBJ2-1; a possible D gene is TRBD1 (6 bases). The CDR3 loop spans 17 amino acids. Trimming took 2 bases from V and 0 from J, leaving 14 bases between them. The V gene's germline CDR1 is LGHNA and CDR2 YSLEER. The CDR3: CASSQLNRASSYNEQFF. CDR3 nucleotides: TGCGCCAGCAGCCAACTTAACAGGGCGAGCTCCTACAATGAGCAGTTCTTC.

This clone was counted a few times. The V gene is TRBV4-1, the J gene TRBJ1-4; 9 bases are a match to TRBD1. The ends lost 3 bases at V and 7 bases at J; junction bases unmatched: 15. The germline CDR1 and CDR2 sequences are MGHRA and YSYEKL. The CDR3 is 18 residues long. CDR3 DNA sequence: TGCGCCAGCAGCCATCGACCGGGACAGGGACGCGGTGGTGAAAAACTGTTTTTT. Its translation: CASSHRPGQGRGGEKLFF.

The V call is TRBV4-1, the J call TRBJ1-5, with a tentative D call TRBD1 (5 bases). This CDR3 spans 15 amino acids. V was trimmed by 6 bases and J by 1 base, leaving 13 bases between them. CDR1 MGHRA and CDR2 YSYEKL come from the germline V gene. CDR3 coding DNA: TGCGCCAGCAGTCGGGACTACAGCAGCAATCAGCCCCAGCATTTT. Protein product: CASSRDYSSNQPQHF.

The chain recombines TRBV27 with TRBJ2-1; 8 bases map to TRBD1. Germline loops: CDR1 MNHEY, CDR2 SMNVEV (reference sequence). The CDR3 loop spans 15 amino acids. With 2 bases clipped from V and 7 bases from J, the junction kept 7 bases outside the gene matches. The CDR3 spells CASSLRLQGANEQFF. DNA for the CDR3: TGTGCCAGCAGTTTACGTTTGCAGGGGGCGAATGAGCAGTTCTTC.

V and J are TRBV5-4 and TRBJ2-5; 8 positions match TRBD2. J lost 5 bases, V lost 1 base, and 7 bases had no gene match. The CDR3 is made up of 15 amino acids. CDR1 and CDR2 from the germline V gene are SGHNT and YYREEE (reference sequence). The CDR3 loop is CASSLSTSGSETQYF. CDR3 nucleotides: TGTGCCAGCAGCTTGTCAACTAGCGGAAGTGAGACCCAGTACTTC.

There are a few counts of this clone. This sequence joins TRBV7-2 and TRBJ1-1; 8 positions match TRBD1. The germline V gene encodes CDR1 SGHTA and CDR2 FQGNSA. This CDR3 has 14 amino acids. With V trimmed by 5 bases and J by 5 bases, 7 bases remained unmatched. The CDR3 nucleotides are TGTGCCAGCAGCCCCGACAGGGGAAGAACTGAAGCTTTCTTT. This gives the protein CASSPDRGRTEAFF.